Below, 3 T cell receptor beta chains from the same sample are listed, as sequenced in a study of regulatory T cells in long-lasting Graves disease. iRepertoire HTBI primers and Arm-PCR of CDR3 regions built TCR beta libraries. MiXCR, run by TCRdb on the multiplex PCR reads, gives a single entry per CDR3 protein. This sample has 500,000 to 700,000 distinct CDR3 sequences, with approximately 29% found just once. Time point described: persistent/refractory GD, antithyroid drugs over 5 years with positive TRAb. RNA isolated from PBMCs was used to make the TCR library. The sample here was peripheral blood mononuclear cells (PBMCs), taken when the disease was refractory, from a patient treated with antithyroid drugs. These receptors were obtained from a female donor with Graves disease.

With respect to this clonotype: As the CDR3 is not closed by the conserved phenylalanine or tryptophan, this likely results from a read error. In DNA form, the CDR3 reads TGTGCCAGCAGTTTATACGGACAGGGCGGGTATGGCTACACCTCC. Protein sequence: CASSLYGQGGYGYTS. This rearrangement joins TRBV28 to TRBJ1-2; 8 bases are a match to TRBD1. The CDR3 consists of 15 residues. In germline, CDR1 is MDHEN, CDR2 SYDVKM. Losses at the gene ends were 1 base for V and 5 bases for J; bases not matched to a gene: 6.

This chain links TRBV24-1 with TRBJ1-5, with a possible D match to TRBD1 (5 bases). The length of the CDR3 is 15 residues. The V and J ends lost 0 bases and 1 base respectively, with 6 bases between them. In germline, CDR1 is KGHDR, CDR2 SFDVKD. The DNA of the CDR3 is TGTGCCACCAGTGATTTGGGGGGGAGCAATCAGCCCCAGCATTTT. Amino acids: CATSDLGGSNQPQHF.

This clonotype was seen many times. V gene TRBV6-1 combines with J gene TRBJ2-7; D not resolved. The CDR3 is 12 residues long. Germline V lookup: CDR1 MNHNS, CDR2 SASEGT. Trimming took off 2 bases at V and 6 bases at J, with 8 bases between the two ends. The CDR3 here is CASSEMVVEQYF. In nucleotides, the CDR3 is TGTGCCAGCAGTGAAATGGTAGTCGAGCAGTACTTC.